This T cell receptor (beta chain) was observed in a study of T cells in localized non-small cell lung cancer. TCRdb's copy holds only in-frame clones and misses some; the assay was immunoSEQ multiplex PCR. The sample has about 36,000 clones, about 83% seen once. The CDR3 is made up of 17 amino acids. V was pared by 2 bases and J by 3 bases, with 16 bases between. CDR1 MGHRA and CDR2 YSYEKL come from the germline V gene. A single count supports this clone. The input for sequencing was peripheral blood, taken before any cancer treatment. The J gene is TRBJ2-2, the V gene TRBV4-1, with D possibly matching TRBD1 (6 bases). The sequence derives from a woman aged 35 to 70 with stage I lung adenocarcinoma. CDR3 sequence reads: CASSQIRDKIYTGELFF. The CDR3 nucleotides are TGCGCCAGCAGCCAAATCCGGGACAAGATTTACACCGGGGAGCTGTTTTTT.